The T cell receptor (beta chain) under discussion was sequenced for a study of cytomegalovirus exposure and HLA in healthy donors. Study details: When fewer than 400 donors were genotyped, roughly 78% of them were found to fall in the Caucasian-associated ancestry cluster. Study results and limitations: In a later analysis, HLA-associated TCR beta chains were more clonally expanded than equally common others. The study labeled more than 150 TCR beta chains cytomegalovirus-associated.

PCR primers comprised 60 Vbeta and 13 Jbeta primers. Here immunoSEQ multiplex PCR was the method, and the copy in TCRdb shows in-frame clones only, minus some. The sample yields around 94,000 clones, 60% to 80% seen once. About this clone: Its target is not known.

Specimen: PBMCs. The clonotype was recovered from a woman in her sixties or seventies in good health and CMV-seropositive.

The CDR3 region has the DNA TGTGCCAGCAGTTATTCGACAGGACAAGTCTATGGCTACACCTTC. Protein: CASSYSTGQVYGYTF. The genes are TRBV6-5 and TRBJ1-2; TRBD1 might be the D (6 bases). The CDR3 is made up of 15 amino acids. Germline V gene data show CDR1 as MNHEY and CDR2 as SVGAGI. Trimming removed 3 bases at V and 4 bases at J, with 15 bases between.